This TCR beta chain emerged from a study of control samples from healthy donors and cancer patients. This CDR3 region has 17 residues. Looked up from germline, CDR1 is SQVTM and CDR2 is ANQGSEA. V gave up 6 bases and J gave up 0 bases, with 22 bases separating them. The method was immunoSEQ multiplex PCR; TCRdb's version includes in-frame clones alone and lacks a portion of them. The sample contains roughly 130,000 clones, around 90% of which appear only once. The V call is TRBV29-1, the J call TRBJ2-3; D tentatively fits TRBD1 or TRBD2 (5 bases each). Sequenced sample: blood. This clonotype was obtained from a man aged 18 to 35 in good health. The CDR3 bases are TGCAGCGTAGGGGTGGTACGGGGTACCTCTAGCACAGATACGCAGTATTTT. Translation: CSVGVVRGTSSTDTQYF.